These 20 T cell receptor beta chains were sequenced from one sample in a study of T cells after posttransplantation cyclophosphamide. Treatment was busulfan-fludarabine conditioning, a marrow graft, and cyclophosphamide on days +3 and +4. Sequencing was performed with immunoSEQ multiplex PCR; in TCRdb, only in-frame clones are kept and a portion is missing. The profile shows about 42,000 clones, around 91% of them singletons. The sequencing here drew on PBMCs, taken around 63 days after allogeneic stem cell transplant with posttransplant cyclophosphamide. Every receptor here comes from a male patient between 60 and 69 years old who received an allogeneic stem cell transplant from a related donor and was CMV-positive. Some T cells may be the graft donor's.

On this clone itself: This CDR3 is also generated by other DNA sequences in the sample. This chain joins TRBV5-6 and TRBJ1-3, with 8 bases lining up with TRBD1. The J segment lost 2 bases and the V segment lost 1 base, leaving 5 bases of the junction unmatched. The CDR3 consists of 16 residues. CDR1 and CDR2 from the germline V gene are SGHDT and YYEEEE. CDR3 residues: CASSLHRGNTGNTIYF. The CDR3 DNA sequence: TGTGCCAGCAGCTTGCACAGGGGGAATACTGGAAACACCATATATTTT.

J is TRBJ1-6 and V is TRBV5-1, with a possible D match to TRBD1 (6 bases). Per germline, CDR1 SGHRS and CDR2 YFSETQ. This CDR3 region has 16 residues. V lost 0 bases and J lost 10, with 17 bases in between. The CDR3: CASSLGTGGSGSPLHF. DNA for the CDR3: TGCGCCAGCAGCTTGGGGACGGGGGGCTCGGGGTCACCCCTCCACTTT.

The J gene is TRBJ2-1, the V gene TRBV6-1; 8 nucleotides align to TRBD1. The germline V gene has CDR1 MNHNS and CDR2 SASEGT. With 3 bases clipped from V and 3 bases from J, the junction kept 10 bases outside the gene matches. The CDR3 is 17 amino acids. DNA for the CDR3: TGTGCCAGCAGTGACGACAGGGGCCTTGACCTCTACAATGAGCAGTTCTTC. This translates into CASSDDRGLDLYNEQFF.

The chain has TRBV19 and TRBJ1-1; 8 nucleotides align to TRBD1. Germline V gene lookup returns CDR1 LNHDA and CDR2 SQIVND (reference sequence). V lost 7 bases and J lost 1; bases outside the gene matches: 8. This CDR3 is built from 15 residues. The CDR3 loop reads CASTPRTGTNTEAFF. Written as DNA, the CDR3 is TGTGCCAGTACCCCAAGGACAGGGACGAACACTGAAGCTTTCTTT.

The gene calls are TRBV5-5 and TRBJ2-6; 7 positions agree with TRBD1. The length of the CDR3 is 15 residues. Germline trimming cut 1 base from V and 2 bases from J; bases unmatched to any gene: 0. CDR1 SGHKS and CDR2 YYEKEE come from the germline V gene (reference sequence). The CDR3 DNA reads TGTGCCAGCAGCTTGACAGGGGCTGGGGCCAACGTCCTGACTTTC. It yields the protein CASSLTGAGANVLTF.

The gene calls are TRBV5-1 and TRBJ1-3; D is possibly TRBD1 (5 bases). This CDR3 has 16 residues. The germline V gene has CDR1 SGHRS and CDR2 YFSETQ. V was cut by 4 bases and J by 2 bases, with 16 bases left in between. CDR3 region: CASSEYDRRTGNTIYF. The DNA for the CDR3 is TGCGCCAGCAGCGAGTACGACAGAAGGACTGGAAACACCATATATTTT.

This rearrangement joins TRBV7-9 to TRBJ2-4; 10 nucleotides agree with TRBD2. The germline CDR1 and CDR2 sequences are SEHNR and FQNEAQ (reference sequence). The CDR3 sequence is 16 residues long. J gave up 4 bases and V 1 base, and 4 bases lay outside the gene matches. The CDR3 region has the DNA TGTGCCAGCAGCTTAGTCACTAGCGGGGTTAAAAACATTCAGTACTTC. This encodes CASSLVTSGVKNIQYF.

The rearrangement links TRBV5-4 to TRBJ1-2; a possible D gene is TRBD1 (5 bases). V was shortened by 4 bases and J by 5 bases, with 18 bases between the two germline ends. Germline assignment: CDR1 SGHNT and CDR2 YYREEE (reference sequence). The CDR3 runs 15 residues. CDR3 residues: CASSQGLDSTYGYTF. CDR3 nucleotides: TGTGCCAGCAGCCAAGGTCTAGACAGTACGTATGGCTACACCTTC.

The gene calls are TRBV12-1 and TRBJ2-7; no check of the table's D call, TRBD2, against the DNA was made. TRBV12-1 is a known pseudogene. The CDR3 covers 14 residues. The CDR3 loop reads CASRGLAGTDEQYF. The CDR3 DNA follows: TGTGCCAGCAGAGGACTAGCGGGGACCGACGAGCAGTACTTC.

This chain connects TRBV27 to TRBJ1-5; 7 nucleotides agree with TRBD1. The length of the CDR3 is 14 residues. V trimming: 5 bases; J trimming: 7 bases; junction bases outside the gene matches: 8. Germline loops: CDR1 MNHEY, CDR2 SMNVEV (reference sequence). The CDR3, as DNA: TGTGCCAGCAGTCCTGGGACAGTTCGGCAGCCCCAGCATTTT. It codes for CASSPGTVRQPQHF.

The genes are TRBV9 and TRBJ2-3, with a weak D call TRBD1 (8 bases). V was shortened by 4 bases and J by 3 bases, with 15 bases between the two germline ends. Per germline, CDR1 SGDLS and CDR2 YYNGEE. This CDR3 has 15 amino acids. The CDR3 DNA follows: TGTGCCAGCAGCCAGAGCGGGACAGGTACAGATACGCAGTATTTT. Protein product: CASSQSGTGTDTQYF. Full variable domain (missing parts from reference TRBV9 and TRBJ2-3): DSGVTQTPKHLITATGQRVTLRCSPRSGDLSVYWYQQSLDQGLQFLIQYYNGEERAKGNILERFSAQQFPDLHSELNLSSLELGDSALYFCASSQSGTGTDTQYFGPGTRLTVL.

The chain employs TRBV18 and TRBJ2-2, with D tentatively TRBD1 (5 bases). The CDR3 is 15 amino acids. With 2 bases removed from V and 1 base from J, the gap between germline ends came to 8 bases. Germline assignment: CDR1 KGHSH and CDR2 LQKENI. In nucleotides, the CDR3 is TGTGCCAGCTCACCATACCAGGGGAACACCGGGGAGCTGTTTTTT. This gives the protein CASSPYQGNTGELFF.

The chain recombines TRBV11-2 with TRBJ2-3, with 8 bases lining up with TRBD2. Germline V gives CDR1 SGHAT, CDR2 FQNNGV. The V gene end was trimmed by 3 bases and the J gene end by 4 bases; junction bases not matched to a gene: 6. The CDR3 is 15 residues long. The CDR3 sequence: CASSFSSGGADTQYF. Written as DNA, the CDR3 is TGTGCCAGCAGCTTTAGCAGCGGGGGAGCAGATACGCAGTATTTT.

This clone was observed a few times. The J gene is TRBJ2-5, the V gene TRBV6-1; TRBD2 might be the D (6 bases). V was trimmed by 6 bases and J by 5 bases, leaving 16 bases between them. Germline V CDR1 and CDR2: MNHNS, SASEGT. This CDR3 region has 14 residues. CDR3 nucleotide sequence: TGTGCCAGCAGCTCCGGAGGGTGGGCGGAGACCCAGTACTTC. The encoded protein is CASSSGGWAETQYF.

This chain connects TRBV6-5 to TRBJ1-1; no firm D call. This CDR3 has 13 residues. Germline CDR1 reads MNHEY; CDR2 reads SVGAGI. The germline V and J ends were trimmed by 6 bases and 0 bases, with 8 bases remaining between them. The CDR3 reads CASREFVNTEAFF. CDR3 DNA sequence: TGTGCCAGCAGGGAGTTTGTGAACACTGAAGCTTTCTTT.

The chain uses TRBV7-8 and TRBJ2-2; tentative D call: TRBD1 (5 bases). The germline V and J ends were trimmed by 5 bases and 5 bases, with 12 bases remaining between them. In germline, CDR1 is SGHVS, CDR2 FQNEAQ. This CDR3 spans 14 amino acids. This chain's CDR3 is CASSARQITGELFF. In DNA, the CDR3 is TGTGCCAGCAGCGCCCGACAGATAACCGGGGAGCTGTTTTTT.

The chain couples TRBV11-2 to TRBJ1-1, with no clear D. Germline loops: CDR1 SGHAT, CDR2 FQNNGV. This CDR3 is 16 amino acids long. V lost 2 bases and J lost 0, with 13 bases in between. This CDR3 is CASSLSFTVLNTEAFF. The CDR3 DNA reads TGTGCCAGCAGCTTAAGCTTTACAGTCTTGAACACTGAAGCTTTCTTT.

The V and J genes are TRBV15 and TRBJ1-1, with 9 bases that match TRBD1. V was clipped by 3 bases and J by 5 bases; unmatched bases: 7. The CDR3 sequence is 15 residues long. The germline V gene encodes CDR1 LNHNV and CDR2 YYDKDF (reference sequence). The CDR3 reads CATSRDRGTGTEAFF. The DNA for the CDR3 is TGTGCCACCAGCAGGGACAGGGGAACGGGGACTGAAGCTTTCTTT.

Here the CDR3 DNA reads TGTGCCAGCAGTAATAGCGGTACTGAAGCTTTCTTT. Translated: CASSNSGTEAFF. The chain links TRBV2 to TRBJ1-1; D not resolved. CDR3 length equals 12 residues. Deletions cut 5 bases from V and 5 bases from J, with 9 bases between. Germline V gene lookup returns CDR1 SNHLY and CDR2 FYNNEI.

This CDR3 reads CASTLTGGLTEAFF. CDR3 coding DNA: TGTGCCAGCACCCTTACCGGGGGTCTCACTGAAGCTTTCTTT. The rearrangement uses TRBV25-1 and TRBJ1-1; TRBD1 is a possible D gene (5 bases). Trimming pared 7 bases from V and 4 bases from J, leaving 16 bases between. CDR1 and CDR2 (germline): MGHDK, SYGVNS. CDR3 length: 14 amino acids.